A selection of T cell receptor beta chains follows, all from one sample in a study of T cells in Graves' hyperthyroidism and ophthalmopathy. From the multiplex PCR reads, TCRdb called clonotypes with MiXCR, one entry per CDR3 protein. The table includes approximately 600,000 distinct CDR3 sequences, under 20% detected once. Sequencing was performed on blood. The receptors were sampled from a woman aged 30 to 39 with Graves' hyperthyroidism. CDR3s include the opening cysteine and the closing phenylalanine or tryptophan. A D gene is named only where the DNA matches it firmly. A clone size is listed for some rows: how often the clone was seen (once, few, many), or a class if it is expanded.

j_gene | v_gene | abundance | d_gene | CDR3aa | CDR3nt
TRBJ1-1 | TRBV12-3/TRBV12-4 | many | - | CASTRRGTNTEAFF | TGTGCCAGTACCCGCCGGGGGACGAACACTGAAGCTTTCTTT
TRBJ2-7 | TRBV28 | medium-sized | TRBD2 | CASSFGRARYF | TGTGCCAGCAGTTTTGGGAGGGCGAGGTACTTC
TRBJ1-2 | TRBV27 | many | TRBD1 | CASSYLDRIHYTF | TGTGCCAGCAGTTACCTGGACAGGATCCACTACACCTTC
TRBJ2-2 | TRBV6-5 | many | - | CASSYRRGDTGELFF | TGTGCCAGCAGTTACCGCCGGGGCGACACCGGGGAGCTGTTTTTT
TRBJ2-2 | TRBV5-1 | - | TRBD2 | CASSAAGDFGTGELFF | TGCGCCAGCAGCGCAGCGGGAGACTTTGGGACCGGGGAGCTGTTTTTT
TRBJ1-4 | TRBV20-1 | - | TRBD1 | CSARGQGQGTSWANEKLFF | TGCAGTGCTAGAGGCCAAGGACAGGGGACGTCCTGGGCTAATGAAAAACTGTTTTTT
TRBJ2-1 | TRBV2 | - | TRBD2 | CASSGGAGVTNEQFF | TGTGCCAGCAGTGGAGGGGCGGGAGTAACTAATGAGCAGTTCTTC
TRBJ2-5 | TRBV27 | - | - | CASSFLGKQETQYF | TGTGCCAGCAGTTTCCTGGGAAAACAAGAGACCCAGTACTTC
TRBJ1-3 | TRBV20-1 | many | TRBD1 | CSARQGAGGNTIYF | TGCAGTGCTAGACAGGGGGCTGGAGGAAACACCATATATTTT
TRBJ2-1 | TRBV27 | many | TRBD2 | CASSVLAGANNEQFF | TGTGCCAGCAGTGTACTAGCGGGCGCTAACAATGAGCAGTTCTTC
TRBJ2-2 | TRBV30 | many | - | CAWGDGNTGELFF | TGTGCCTGGGGCGATGGTAACACCGGGGAGCTGTTTTTT
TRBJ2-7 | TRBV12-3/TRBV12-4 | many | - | CASGRGHEQYF | TGTGCCAGCGGCAGGGGTCACGAGCAGTACTTC
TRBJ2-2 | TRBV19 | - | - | CASSSFGTGELFF | TGTGCCAGTAGTTCCTTTGGCACCGGGGAGCTGTTTTTT
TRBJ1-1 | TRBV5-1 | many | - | CASSWTVQQNTEAFF | TGCGCCAGCAGCTGGACAGTTCAACAGAACACTGAAGCTTTCTTT
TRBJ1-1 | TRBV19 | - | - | CASSHGVNTEAFF | TGTGCCAGTAGTCACGGGGTGAACACTGAAGCTTTCTTT
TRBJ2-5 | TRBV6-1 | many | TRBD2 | CASSPTLAEGEETQYF | TGTGCCAGCAGTCCTACACTAGCGGAGGGGGAGGAGACCCAGTACTTC
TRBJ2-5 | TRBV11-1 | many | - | CASSLWGEETQYF | TGTGCCAGCAGCTTATGGGGGGAAGAGACCCAGTACTTC
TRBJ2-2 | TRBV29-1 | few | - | CSVEGTENTGELFF | TGCAGCGTTGAAGGGACAGAGAACACCGGGGAGCTGTTTTTT
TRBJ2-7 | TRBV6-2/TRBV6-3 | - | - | CASSPALSEQHF | TGTGCCAGCAGCCCAGCATTGTCCGAGCAGCACTTC
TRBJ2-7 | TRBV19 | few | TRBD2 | CASSGHTSPREREFNPYEQYF | TGTGCCAGTAGCGGACATACCTCCCCCCGCGAGCGGGAGTTTAATCCCTACGAGCAGTACTTC
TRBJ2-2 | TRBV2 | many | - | CASRKVEGTGELFF | TGTGCCAGCAGGAAGGTCGAGGGGACCGGGGAGCTGTTTTTT
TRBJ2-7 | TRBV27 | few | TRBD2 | CASGARWGGEQYF | TGTGCCAGCGGCGCCAGATGGGGGGGGGAGCAGTACTTC
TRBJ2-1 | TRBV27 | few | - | CASSLRADSYNEQFF | TGTGCCAGCAGTTTAAGGGCAGACTCCTACAATGAGCAGTTCTTC
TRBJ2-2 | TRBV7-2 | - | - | CASSLDRVGTGELFF | TGTGCCAGCAGCTTAGATAGAGTTGGAACCGGGGAGCTGTTTTTT
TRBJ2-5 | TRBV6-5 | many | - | CASSYPQTGYQETQYF | TGTGCCAGCAGTTACCCACAGACAGGCTACCAAGAGACCCAGTACTTC
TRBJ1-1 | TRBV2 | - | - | CASSGYREAFF | TGTGCCAGCAGTGGCTACAGGGAAGCTTTCTTT